Following are 7 T cell receptor beta chains from one sample sequenced in a study of CD8 T cells in ankylosing spondylitis. Study-wide findings and caveats: A motif of fewer than ten highly homologous TCR beta variants was seen as apparently characteristic of ankylosing spondylitis blood.

These receptors have no identified antigens. TCRdb itself ran the 5' RACE reads through MiXCR, one entry per CDR3 protein. Seen here are roughly 470,000 distinct CDR3 sequences, about 24% observed once, and the top ten hold 0.89%. Sequenced material: blood, either unsorted or a sorted T cell fraction (not recorded which). The receptor set was obtained from a male donor with ankylosing spondylitis.

The chain employs TRBV20-1 and TRBJ2-6; D gene uncertain. Per germline, CDR1 DFQATT and CDR2 SNEGSKA (reference sequence). With 5 bases removed from V and 2 bases from J, the gap between germline ends came to 13 bases. CDR3 length: 15 amino acids. Here the CDR3 reads CSADNRQTGANVLTF. The CDR3 coding sequence is TGCAGTGCTGACAACCGGCAGACTGGGGCCAACGTCCTGACTTTC.

J is TRBJ2-2 and V is TRBV7-8, with 9 bases aligning to TRBD2. Trimming took 7 bases from V and 2 from J; bases not matched to a gene: 5. Germline lookup yields CDR1 SGHVS and CDR2 FQNEAQ. The CDR3 extends over 15 amino acids. The CDR3 sequence is CASTPSGVNTGELFF. The CDR3, as DNA: TGTGCCAGCACCCCTAGCGGGGTAAACACCGGGGAGCTGTTTTTT.

The rearrangement links TRBV12-3 or TRBV12-4 to TRBJ1-5; TRBD1 matches 7 bases. V lost 5 bases, J lost 4 bases, and 8 bases stayed unmatched. This CDR3 contains 15 residues. CDR3 coding DNA: TGTGCCAGCAGTGGGGGGGGACAGCCTAATCAGCCCCAGCATTTT. Protein sequence: CASSGGGQPNQPQHF.

This clonotype came up a few times. The chain recombines TRBV7-9 with TRBJ2-1; weak D call: TRBD2 (5 bases). Trimming shortened V by 3 bases and J by 9 bases, and 15 bases separated the two germline ends. Germline V gene sequence: CDR1 SEHNR, CDR2 FQNEAQ (reference sequence). CDR3 length equals 14 residues. CDR3 amino acids: CASSFEGSVPEQFF. CDR3 bases: TGTGCCAGCAGCTTCGAGGGTAGCGTCCCTGAGCAGTTCTTC.

This chain uses TRBV28 with TRBJ2-1; TRBD2 aligns across 7 bases. The germline CDR1 and CDR2 sequences are MDHEN and SYDVKM. V dropped 4 bases and J dropped 8; count of bases not matched to a gene: 5. The CDR3 consists of 13 residues. CDR3 sequence (DNA): TGTGCCAGCAGTTATCGGGGAGGGGATGAGCAGTTCTTC. Translated: CASSYRGGDEQFF.

This clonotype was found a few times. This chain connects TRBV5-1 to TRBJ2-2, with 8 nucleotides matching TRBD2. Germline V gene sequence: CDR1 SGHRS, CDR2 YFSETQ. V lost 1 base and J lost 5; bases outside the gene matches: 7. The CDR3 length is 16 residues. The CDR3 DNA reads as TGCGCCAGCAGCTTGTTAGCGGGAAGAGAGACCGGGGAGCTGTTTTTT. It is translated as CASSLLAGRETGELFF.

The gene calls are TRBV18 and TRBJ2-1; TRBD2 agrees at 7 bases. In germline, CDR1 is KGHSH, CDR2 LQKENI. Trimming removed 5 bases from V and 4 bases from J; junction bases left unmatched: 14. CDR3 size: 17 residues. The CDR3 sequence is CASSAIAGVGPYNEQFF. For the CDR3, the DNA is TGTGCCAGCTCAGCGATTGCGGGAGTGGGGCCTTACAATGAGCAGTTCTTC.